A single sample gave rise to the 9 T cell receptor beta chains below, sequenced in a study of T cells in Graves' hyperthyroidism and ophthalmopathy. Template material for amplifying TCR beta CDR3 regions consisted of RNA transcripts. HTBI primers were used for first-round RT-PCR of the TCR CDR3. One entry per CDR3 protein, called by TCRdb with MiXCR from the multiplex PCR reads. This table has hundreds of thousands of distinct CDR3 sequences, roughly 22% appearing once. The sample consisted of blood. The receptors originated from a young man with Graves' ophthalmopathy.

The table lists this clonotype with many counts. The J gene is TRBJ2-7, the V gene TRBV6-1, with 7 bases lining up with TRBD1. The CDR3 contains 15 residues. V was clipped by 4 bases and J by 2 bases; unmatched bases: 8. Germline CDR1 and CDR2: MNHNS and SASEGT. CDR3 in DNA: TGTGCCAGCAGTGGACAAAGGGACAGACCCTACGAGCAGTACTTC. Translated: CASSGQRDRPYEQYF.

The chain combines TRBV10-3 with TRBJ1-1; no clear D gene. The germline V gene has CDR1 ENHRY and CDR2 SYGVKD. The V and J ends lost 2 bases and 3 bases respectively, with 4 bases between them. This CDR3 comprises 12 residues. For the CDR3, the DNA is TGTGCCATCAGTGAGAGGGACACTGAAGCTTTCTTT. Protein: CAISERDTEAFF.

This clonotype has a handful of counts. This chain's CDR3 is CASSPGTRDYNEQFF. As DNA, the CDR3 is TGTGCCAGCAGCCCCGGGACTAGAGACTACAATGAGCAGTTCTTC. The chain has TRBV7-9 and TRBJ2-1; 8 bases are shared with TRBD2. Trimming at V came to 5 bases and at J to 3 bases, leaving 6 bases not matched to a gene. The CDR3 is 15 amino acids. CDR1 is SEHNR, CDR2 FQNEAQ, per germline (reference sequence).

The chain has TRBV7-2 and TRBJ2-2, with a possible D match to TRBD2 (6 bases). Germline V CDR1 and CDR2: SGHTA, FQGNSA. Trimming left V 2 bases short and J 7 bases short, with 11 bases between. This CDR3 region has 14 residues. The CDR3 reads CASSLRLVGGELFF. Here the CDR3 DNA reads TGTGCCAGCAGCTTAAGACTAGTCGGCGGGGAGCTGTTTTTT.

This clonotype was picked up many times. The chain couples TRBV11-2 to TRBJ2-1, with 7 bases matching TRBD1. CDR1 SGHAT and CDR2 FQNNGV come from the germline V gene. Germline trimming cut 5 bases from V and 7 bases from J; bases unmatched to any gene: 5. The length of the CDR3 is 13 residues. CDR3 region: CASSIDRENEQFF. Written as DNA, the CDR3 is TGTGCCAGCAGCATCGACAGGGAAAATGAGCAGTTCTTC.

J is TRBJ1-4 and V is TRBV28, with D possibly TRBD1 on 6 matching bases. Between the trimmed V and J ends, which lost 6 bases and 5 bases, there was a span of 13 bases. CDR1 and CDR2 from the germline V gene are MDHEN and SYDVKM. The CDR3 sequence is 14 residues long. The CDR3 is CASSLQGINEKLFF. For the CDR3, the DNA is TGTGCCAGCAGCCTCCAGGGGATAAATGAAAAACTGTTTTTT.

The chain links TRBV3-1 to TRBJ2-7; 8 positions match TRBD1. J gave up 0 bases and V 4 bases, and 8 bases lay outside the gene matches. The V gene's germline CDR1 is LGHDT and CDR2 YNNKEL (reference sequence). CDR3 length: 16 amino acids. CDR3 residues: CASSLGTGASSYEQYF. The CDR3 DNA sequence: TGTGCCAGCAGCCTAGGGACAGGCGCAAGCTCCTACGAGCAGTACTTC.

The chain carries TRBV29-1 and TRBJ1-2; 8 bases are shared with TRBD1. V gave up 2 bases and J gave up 6 bases; unmatched junction bases: 11. Germline CDR1 and CDR2: SQVTM and ANQGSEA. This CDR3 contains 15 residues. CDR3 amino acids: CSVERSLGQGDGYTF. As DNA, the CDR3 is TGCAGCGTTGAAAGGTCCCTCGGACAGGGAGATGGCTACACCTTC.

The chain links TRBV10-2 to TRBJ1-1; D is unclear. The CDR3 is 13 amino acids. V dropped 11 bases and J dropped 10 bases, with 23 bases sitting between them. Germline CDR1 reads WSHSY; CDR2 reads SAAADI. The CDR3 spells CAAQKAPRGSAFF. In DNA form, the CDR3 reads TGCGCCGCGCAGAAGGCCCCCCGCGGCTCAGCTTTCTTT.